This TCR beta chain originates from a study of blood T cell repertoires in COVID-19 (dated by TCRdb to the early 2020s). About the study as a whole: The collaborator samples originated in the United States, Italy and Spain and spanned the acute and convalescent phases of COVID-19. The material from the prospective study consisted of cDNA or gDNA derived from T cells, B-cell-depleted T cells, or PBMCs. The dataset comprised deeply sampled blood TCRbeta repertoires from subjects exposed to, actively infected with, or recovered from COVID-19. The samples were drawn from the first 160 participants of the ongoing ImmuneRACE study and from more than 1,000 subjects provided by 6 global collaborators. Sample metadata almost always included a de-identified subject ID, COVID-19 status, age in years and sex. HLA class I and class II types, where available, came from metadata supplied by the sample provider rather than from assay-based typing. The repertoires were released in a freely available public database intended as a resource for research on the immune response to SARS-CoV-2. Points the paper makes about the study in general: The amount of clinical and demographic metadata varied by source and participant and was provided uncurated.

Reading the germline V gene (reference sequence) gives CDR1 LGHDT and CDR2 YNNKEL. Deletion took 3 bases off V and 5 bases off J, with a span of 14 bases between the germline ends. The CDR3 sequence holds 15 residues, the cysteine and phenylalanine included. The sequence is cut down to CDR3 DNA, 45 bases in frame from base 1. About this clone: Its antigen is still unknown. Per-nucleotide qualities are absent, and no much larger clonotype sits a single base away.

TCRbeta CDR3 regions were amplified from genomic DNA using the immunoSEQ Assay, a bias-controlled multiplex PCR. The paper's processing steps were these. The number of nucleated cells in each sample was estimated by amplification of reference gene primers within the assay. To quantify the absolute abundance of each unique TCRbeta CDR3 rearrangement, sequence reads were collapsed and filtered. For each sample, productive Simpson clonality was calculated as the square root of Simpson's diversity index across productive rearrangements. The clones in this table, taken by TCRdb from immuneACCESS, are in-frame only. Not every clone is retained; where verified, under half of the shortfall comes from an unresolved V gene, and the cause of the rest is unknown. That table is the source of V, J and clone size, and D and trimming were worked out from the DNA. The sample table records 150,000 to 200,000 clones; 82% of these occur just once. The top ten clonotypes cover 7% of the sample.

One collaborating source in Seattle enrolled patients during active infection and followed them longitudinally through the course of disease. The collaborating institutions used their own protocols to collect whole blood in K2EDTA tubes. For TCRbeta analysis, collaborators shipped samples as frozen whole blood, isolated PBMCs, or DNA extracted from either of those sample types. The TCR was taken from a woman in her thirties or forties with COVID-19, enrolled during active disease. The chain is encoded by TRBV3-1 (or the pseudogene TRBV3-2) joined to TRBJ2-1, with an unclear D gene assignment. Sequences were obtained from peripheral blood. The nucleotides read TGTGCCAGCAGCCAGTCGTTAGTCATAGACAATGAGCAGTTCTTC. Its translation is CASSQSLVIDNEQFF.